These T cell receptor beta chains were read from a single sample in a study of T cells in Graves' hyperthyroidism and ophthalmopathy. TCRdb passed the multiplex PCR reads through MiXCR, listing each CDR3 protein once. The data contain 550,000 to 850,000 distinct CDR3 sequences, approximately 19% of them singletons. The sample comprised blood. The receptors derive from a woman in her forties or fifties with Graves' hyperthyroidism that later progressed to Graves' ophthalmopathy. Each CDR3 is given with its conserved first and last residue. The D gene is left open where the match is weak. Size is omitted from some rows. Given values are once, few, many or a class for expanded clones.

len	d_gene	abundance	v_gene	j_gene	CDR3aa	CDR3nt
17	TRBD1	-	TRBV19	TRBJ2-7	CAGSIRGRQGDRDEQYF	TGTGCCGGTAGTATAAGGGGGCGACAGGGGGATCGGGACGAGCAGTACTTC
12	-	-	TRBV5-1	TRBJ1-2	CASGTQGYGYTF	TGCGCCAGTGGCACGCAGGGGTATGGCTACACCTTC
12	-	few	TRBV20-1	TRBJ2-5	CSAIGLGETQYF	TGCAGTGCTATTGGGCTGGGGGAGACCCAGTACTTC
15	TRBD2	few	TRBV24-1	TRBJ2-3	CATSEQRGNTDTQYF	TGTGCCACCAGTGAGCAGCGGGGGAACACAGATACGCAGTATTTT
15	-	many	TRBV18	TRBJ2-3	CASSPDSGNTDTQYF	TGTGCCAGCTCACCGGATAGCGGAAACACAGATACGCAGTATTTT
16	TRBD2	many	TRBV7-9	TRBJ2-5	CASSLGTSGNQETQYF	TGTGCCAGCAGCCTCGGGACTAGCGGGAACCAAGAGACCCAGTACTTC
13	-	few	TRBV7-4	TRBJ1-5	CASSHVLYQPQHF	TGTGCCAGCAGCCACGTTTTATATCAGCCCCAGCATTTT
13	-	few	TRBV14	TRBJ1-2	CASSHERTTGYTF	TGTGCCAGCAGCCACGAGAGGACAACGGGCTACACCTTC
12	TRBD1	many	TRBV20-1	TRBJ1-1	CSASGQGGEAFF	TGCAGTGCCTCCGGACAGGGAGGGGAAGCTTTCTTT
15	TRBD1	many	TRBV11-2	TRBJ1-5	CASKKGSGGNQPQHF	TGTGCCAGCAAAAAGGGGTCAGGGGGAAATCAGCCCCAGCATTTT
15	-	many	TRBV20-1	TRBJ1-3	CSASLADSSGNTIYF	TGCAGTGCTAGTCTGGCGGACAGCTCTGGAAACACCATATATTTT
17	-	many	TRBV11-2	TRBJ2-2	CASSLRRSPHNTGELFF	TGTGCCAGCAGCCTTCGACGGAGCCCCCACAACACCGGGGAGCTGTTTTTT
16	TRBD1	many	TRBV12-5	TRBJ2-1	CASGSDRGRDYNEQFF	TGTGCTAGTGGTTCGGACAGGGGGAGGGATTACAATGAGCAGTTCTTC
19	TRBD2	-	TRBV9	TRBJ2-3	CASSLRGTRGATSTDTQYF	TGTGCCAGCAGCCTCCGAGGTACGCGGGGGGCAACTAGCACAGATACGCAGTATTTT
15	TRBD1	many	TRBV9	TRBJ1-2	CASSVYDRGNYGYTF	TGTGCCAGCAGCGTTTACGACAGGGGCAACTATGGCTACACCTTC
13	-	many	TRBV3-1	TRBJ1-4	CASSISRNEKLFF	TGTGCCAGCAGCATCAGTAGAAATGAAAAACTGTTTTTT
13	-	-	TRBV12-3/TRBV12-4	TRBJ1-2	CASSLGQRDGYTF	TGTGCCAGCAGTTTAGGACAGAGAGATGGCTACACCTTC
13	TRBD1	many	TRBV2	TRBJ2-1	CASIGTGGNEQFF	TGTGCCAGCATAGGGACAGGGGGGAATGAGCAGTTCTTC
14	-	many	TRBV12-3/TRBV12-4	TRBJ2-5	CASSFPDSQETQYF	TGTGCCAGCAGTTTCCCGGACAGTCAAGAGACCCAGTACTTC
17	TRBD2	few	TRBV3-1	TRBJ2-3	CASSQMLGAGGGDTQYF	TGTGCCAGCAGCCAAATGCTCGGAGCGGGGGGCGGCGATACGCAGTATTTT
14	TRBD1	many	TRBV20-1	TRBJ2-1	CSATRDRVRNEQFF	TGCAGTGCTACCCGGGACAGGGTTCGCAATGAGCAGTTCTTC